Listed below are T cell receptor beta chains from one sample, sequenced in a study of OX40 agonist ivuxolimab in advanced cancers. The repertoire was sequenced with immunoSEQ multiplex PCR; TCRdb's copy has only in-frame clones and lacks some. This sample has roughly 67,000 clones, with roughly four fifths found just once. The specimen comprised CD4+ or CD8+ T cells sorted from blood, sampled in a trial of the OX40 agonist ivuxolimab. The receptors here all came from an adult with an advanced solid tumor such as melanoma, head and neck, liver or kidney cancer. The CDR3 runs from the conserved cysteine through the conserved F or W. D genes are given only for firm matches. Size is stated for part of the rows, as once, few or many counts, or as a class when the clone is expanded.

d_gene: TRBD2; abundance: .; j_gene: TRBJ2-2; v_gene: TRBV6-5; CDR3aa: CASSSGTSKTGELFF; CDR3nt: TGTGCCAGCAGCTCCGGGACTAGCAAAACCGGGGAGCTGTTTTTT
d_gene: .; abundance: few; j_gene: TRBJ1-5; v_gene: TRBV4-2; CDR3aa: CASSPGFARGYQPQHF; CDR3nt: TGTGCCAGCAGCCCGGGTTTCGCCAGGGGATATCAGCCCCAGCATTTT
d_gene: TRBD1; abundance: few; j_gene: TRBJ1-2; v_gene: TRBV6-6; CDR3aa: CASRRQGGEANYGYTF; CDR3nt: TGTGCCAGCAGACGACAGGGGGGGGAGGCTAACTATGGCTACACCTTC
d_gene: .; abundance: .; j_gene: TRBJ2-7; v_gene: TRBV9; CDR3aa: CASSGEGGLTGSYEQYF; CDR3nt: TGTGCCAGCAGCGGGGAGGGGGGCTTGACAGGTTCCTACGAGCAGTACTTC
d_gene: .; abundance: .; j_gene: TRBJ2-1; v_gene: TRBV5-1; CDR3aa: CASSSNDYYNEQFF; CDR3nt: TGCGCCAGCAGCTCGAACGACTATTACAATGAGCAGTTCTTC
d_gene: .; abundance: .; j_gene: TRBJ2-3; v_gene: TRBV9; CDR3aa: CASSEAGDQDTQYF; CDR3nt: TGTGCCAGCAGCGAAGCAGGGGATCAGGATACGCAGTATTTT
d_gene: .; abundance: .; j_gene: TRBJ2-7; v_gene: TRBV6-5; CDR3aa: CASSYQGPLSYEQYF; CDR3nt: TGTGCCAGCAGTTACCAGGGGCCCCTTTCCTACGAGCAGTACTTC
d_gene: .; abundance: .; j_gene: TRBJ2-2; v_gene: TRBV9; CDR3aa: CASSVAGGGTGELFF; CDR3nt: TGTGCCAGCAGCGTAGCAGGGGGAGGCACCGGGGAGCTGTTTTTT
d_gene: .; abundance: .; j_gene: TRBJ2-1; v_gene: TRBV6-6; CDR3aa: CASSQTAYFEQFF; CDR3nt: TGTGCCAGCAGCCAAACGGCGTATTTTGAGCAGTTCTTC
d_gene: .; abundance: .; j_gene: TRBJ2-5; v_gene: TRBV28; CDR3aa: CASSSGPRGTQYF; CDR3nt: TGTGCCAGCAGTTCTGGCCCCCGGGGGACCCAGTACTTC
d_gene: TRBD2; abundance: .; j_gene: TRBJ2-5; v_gene: TRBV11-2; CDR3aa: CASSLVPGRAGETQYF; CDR3nt: TGTGCCAGCAGCTTAGTTCCTGGGAGGGCTGGGGAGACCCAGTACTTC
d_gene: .; abundance: .; j_gene: TRBJ2-5; v_gene: TRBV5-6; CDR3aa: CASSSRERWQETQYF; CDR3nt: TGTGCCAGCAGCTCCCGGGAGAGGTGGCAAGAGACCCAGTACTTC
d_gene: .; abundance: .; j_gene: TRBJ1-6; v_gene: TRBV5-6; CDR3aa: CASSLQGSRNSPLHF; CDR3nt: TGTGCCAGCAGCTTACAGGGTTCAAGGAATTCACCCCTCCACTTT
d_gene: .; abundance: few; j_gene: TRBJ1-2; v_gene: TRBV7-9; CDR3aa: CASNKRGEWGYTF; CDR3nt: TGTGCCAGCAACAAAAGAGGGGAATGGGGCTACACCTTC
d_gene: .; abundance: .; j_gene: TRBJ2-5; v_gene: TRBV18; CDR3aa: CASSPVEETQYF; CDR3nt: TGTGCCAGCTCACCGGTAGAGGAGACCCAGTACTTC
d_gene: TRBD1; abundance: .; j_gene: TRBJ1-6; v_gene: TRBV4-3; CDR3aa: CASSQAYRGDNSPLHF; CDR3nt: TGCGCCAGCAGCCAAGCGTACAGGGGAGATAATTCACCCCTCCACTTT
d_gene: .; abundance: .; j_gene: TRBJ1-4; v_gene: TRBV5-6; CDR3aa: CASSLQGWMLFF; CDR3nt: TGTGCCAGCAGCTTGCAGGGGTGGATGCTGTTTTTT
d_gene: TRBD1; abundance: once; j_gene: TRBJ1-5; v_gene: TRBV4-2; CDR3aa: CASSQDQGGWVPQHF; CDR3nt: TGTGCCAGCAGCCAAGATCAGGGGGGGTGGGTGCCCCAGCATTTT
d_gene: TRBD2; abundance: .; j_gene: TRBJ2-3; v_gene: TRBV7-2; CDR3aa: CASSLGAGPTDTQYF; CDR3nt: TGTGCCAGCAGCTTAGGAGCGGGACCCACAGATACGCAGTATTTT
d_gene: TRBD1; abundance: once; j_gene: TRBJ1-2; v_gene: TRBV28; CDR3aa: CASSLARGAGYTF; CDR3nt: TGTGCCAGCAGTTTAGCCAGGGGGGCTGGCTACACCTTC
d_gene: .; abundance: .; j_gene: TRBJ2-7; v_gene: TRBV28; CDR3aa: CASEVPGSSYEQYF; CDR3nt: TGTGCCAGCGAGGTGCCAGGGAGCTCCTACGAGCAGTACTTC
d_gene: .; abundance: once; j_gene: TRBJ1-1; v_gene: TRBV5-1; CDR3aa: CASSLAVPNTEAFF; CDR3nt: TGCGCCAGCAGCTTGGCCGTCCCGAACACTGAAGCTTTCTTT
d_gene: TRBD1; abundance: .; j_gene: TRBJ1-3; v_gene: TRBV13; CDR3aa: CASSLSGQAGNTIYF; CDR3nt: TGTGCCAGCAGCTTATCCGGACAGGCTGGAAACACCATATATTTT
d_gene: TRBD1; abundance: .; j_gene: TRBJ2-7; v_gene: TRBV4-3; CDR3aa: CASSPNTGGYEQYF; CDR3nt: TGCGCCAGCAGCCCTAATACAGGGGGCTACGAGCAGTACTTC
d_gene: .; abundance: .; j_gene: TRBJ2-1; v_gene: TRBV7-9; CDR3aa: CASSPQNSRVSYNEQFF; CDR3nt: TGTGCCAGCAGCCCACAAAATTCGCGGGTCTCCTACAATGAGCAGTTCTTC
d_gene: .; abundance: once; j_gene: TRBJ1-4; v_gene: TRBV7-2; CDR3aa: CASSQTQDEKLFF; CDR3nt: TGTGCCAGCAGCCAGACACAGGATGAAAAACTGTTTTTT
d_gene: .; abundance: .; j_gene: TRBJ1-5; v_gene: TRBV7-2; CDR3aa: CASSLALDRSNQPQHF; CDR3nt: TGTGCCAGCAGCTTAGCTTTGGATCGCAGCAATCAGCCCCAGCATTTT
d_gene: .; abundance: .; j_gene: TRBJ1-6; v_gene: TRBV4-1; CDR3aa: CASSLGGGNSPLHF; CDR3nt: TGCGCCAGCAGTCTTGGGGGCGGAAATTCACCCCTCCACTTT
d_gene: .; abundance: .; j_gene: TRBJ1-1; v_gene: TRBV28; CDR3aa: CASSFAGADTEAFF; CDR3nt: TGTGCCAGCAGTTTCGCAGGGGCAGACACTGAAGCTTTCTTT
d_gene: .; abundance: .; j_gene: TRBJ1-5; v_gene: TRBV23-1; CDR3aa: CASSQFPSGADQPQHF; CDR3nt: TGCGCCAGCAGTCAATTCCCATCAGGGGCCGATCAGCCCCAGCATTTT
d_gene: TRBD2; abundance: .; j_gene: TRBJ2-3; v_gene: TRBV11-2; CDR3aa: CASSLATSGRDTQYF; CDR3nt: TGTGCCAGCAGCTTAGCGACTAGCGGGCGGGATACGCAGTATTTT
d_gene: .; abundance: few; j_gene: TRBJ1-2; v_gene: TRBV2; CDR3aa: CASSEENYGYTF; CDR3nt: TGTGCCAGCAGTGAGGAGAACTATGGCTACACCTTC
d_gene: TRBD2; abundance: .; j_gene: TRBJ2-2; v_gene: TRBV27; CDR3aa: CASRRIAGGPGTGELFF; CDR3nt: TGTGCCAGCAGGCGGATAGCGGGAGGGCCCGGGACCGGGGAGCTGTTTTTT
d_gene: TRBD1; abundance: .; j_gene: TRBJ1-2; v_gene: TRBV19; CDR3aa: CASSIVNRGPATYGYTF; CDR3nt: TGTGCCAGTAGTATCGTAAACAGGGGGCCAGCTACTTATGGCTACACCTTC
d_gene: TRBD1; abundance: .; j_gene: TRBJ1-6; v_gene: TRBV6-5; CDR3aa: CASSKKDRENSPLHF; CDR3nt: TGTGCCAGCAGTAAAAAGGACAGGGAGAATTCACCCCTCCACTTT
d_gene: TRBD1; abundance: .; j_gene: TRBJ2-7; v_gene: TRBV18; CDR3aa: CASLAGQVGYEQYF; CDR3nt: TGTGCCAGCTTGGCGGGACAGGTTGGCTACGAGCAGTACTTC
d_gene: .; abundance: .; j_gene: TRBJ2-5; v_gene: TRBV21-1; CDR3aa: CASSRGTEPQETQYF; CDR3nt: TGTGCCAGCAGCCGAGGGACAGAGCCCCAAGAGACCCAGTACTTC
d_gene: .; abundance: .; j_gene: TRBJ2-7; v_gene: TRBV9; CDR3aa: CASSVVEGWEQYF; CDR3nt: TGTGCCAGCAGCGTAGTAGAAGGGTGGGAGCAGTACTTC
d_gene: .; abundance: .; j_gene: TRBJ2-3; v_gene: TRBV7-2; CDR3aa: CASSLVRGSTDTQYF; CDR3nt: TGTGCCAGCAGCTTAGTCCGGGGGAGCACAGATACGCAGTATTTT
d_gene: .; abundance: .; j_gene: TRBJ1-4; v_gene: TRBV5-1; CDR3aa: CASRGQLATNEKLFF; CDR3nt: TGCGCCAGCAGAGGGCAGCTTGCAACTAATGAAAAACTGTTTTTT
d_gene: .; abundance: .; j_gene: TRBJ2-1; v_gene: TRBV29-1; CDR3aa: CSFRESYNEQFF; CDR3nt: TGCAGTTTCCGGGAATCCTACAATGAGCAGTTCTTC
d_gene: .; abundance: .; j_gene: TRBJ2-5; v_gene: TRBV2; CDR3aa: CASRETQYF; CDR3nt: TGTGCCAGCAGAGAGACCCAGTACTTC
d_gene: .; abundance: .; j_gene: TRBJ1-2; v_gene: TRBV28; CDR3aa: CASSLWAGVDGYTF; CDR3nt: TGTGCCAGCAGTTTATGGGCAGGGGTGGATGGCTACACCTTC
d_gene: TRBD2; abundance: .; j_gene: TRBJ2-1; v_gene: TRBV27; CDR3aa: CASSSPRGSGRGNEQFF; CDR3nt: TGTGCCAGCAGTTCTCCCCGGGGTAGCGGGAGGGGGAATGAGCAGTTCTTC
d_gene: .; abundance: .; j_gene: TRBJ2-1; v_gene: TRBV15; CDR3aa: CATSRAGHTIYNEQFF; CDR3nt: TGTGCCACCAGCAGAGCGGGACACACAATCTACAATGAGCAGTTCTTC
d_gene: .; abundance: once; j_gene: TRBJ2-3; v_gene: TRBV10-3; CDR3aa: CAIGDRGTPAPDTQYF; CDR3nt: TGTGCCATCGGGGATCGCGGGACTCCCGCCCCAGATACGCAGTATTTT
d_gene: TRBD1; abundance: .; j_gene: TRBJ2-5; v_gene: TRBV27; CDR3aa: CASSLPWTGSEETQYF; CDR3nt: TGTGCCAGCAGTTTACCCTGGACAGGGAGTGAAGAGACCCAGTACTTC
d_gene: .; abundance: .; j_gene: TRBJ2-1; v_gene: TRBV9; CDR3aa: CASSVSGSGDEQFF; CDR3nt: TGTGCCAGCAGCGTAAGTGGGTCGGGGGATGAGCAGTTCTTC
d_gene: TRBD1; abundance: .; j_gene: TRBJ1-2; v_gene: TRBV19; CDR3aa: CASSARDSRYTF; CDR3nt: TGTGCCAGTAGTGCCCGGGACAGCCGCTACACCTTC
d_gene: .; abundance: .; j_gene: TRBJ1-1; v_gene: TRBV4-1; CDR3aa: CASSQVREVLTEAFF; CDR3nt: TGCGCCAGCAGCCAAGTCAGGGAGGTCCTCACTGAAGCTTTCTTT
d_gene: .; abundance: few; j_gene: TRBJ1-5; v_gene: TRBV4-2; CDR3aa: CASSPEAGEGDQPQHF; CDR3nt: TGTGCCAGCAGCCCAGAAGCAGGAGAAGGGGATCAGCCCCAGCATTTT
d_gene: TRBD1; abundance: .; j_gene: TRBJ2-2; v_gene: TRBV19; CDR3aa: CASSLVSHRGQRIGELFF; CDR3nt: TGTGCCAGTAGTTTGGTCTCGCACAGGGGGCAGCGGATCGGGGAGCTGTTTTTT
d_gene: .; abundance: .; j_gene: TRBJ2-5; v_gene: TRBV18; CDR3aa: CASSPRDQETQYF; CDR3nt: TGTGCCAGCTCACCCCGTGACCAAGAGACCCAGTACTTC
d_gene: .; abundance: .; j_gene: TRBJ2-2; v_gene: TRBV6-5; CDR3aa: CASSYQPKRDTGELFF; CDR3nt: TGTGCCAGCAGTTACCAACCTAAAAGGGACACCGGGGAGCTGTTTTTT